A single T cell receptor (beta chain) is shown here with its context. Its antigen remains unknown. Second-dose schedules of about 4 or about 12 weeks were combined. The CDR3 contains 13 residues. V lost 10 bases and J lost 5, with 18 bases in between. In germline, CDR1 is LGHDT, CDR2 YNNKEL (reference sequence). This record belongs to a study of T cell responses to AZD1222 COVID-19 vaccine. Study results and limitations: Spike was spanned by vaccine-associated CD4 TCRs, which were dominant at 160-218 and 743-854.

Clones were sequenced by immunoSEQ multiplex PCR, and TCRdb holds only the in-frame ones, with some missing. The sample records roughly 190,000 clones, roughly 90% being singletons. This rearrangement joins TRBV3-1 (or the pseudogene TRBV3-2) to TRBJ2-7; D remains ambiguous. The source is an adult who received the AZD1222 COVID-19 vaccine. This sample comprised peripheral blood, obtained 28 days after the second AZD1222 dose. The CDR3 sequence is CATLTPDTDEQYF. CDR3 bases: TGTGCCACTCTTACCCCCGACACGGACGAGCAGTACTTC.